This T cell receptor beta chain was obtained from a study of blood T cell repertoires in COVID-19. V gave up 0 bases and J gave up 8 bases, with 11 bases separating them. Germline values: CDR1 SGHDN, CDR2 FVKESK. The CDR3 length is 15 residues. TCRdb's table, derived via immunoSEQ multiplex PCR, lists solely in-frame clones and lacks some. The data hold hundreds of thousands of clones, with 70% to 90% observed a single time. The specimen sequenced was PBMCs or T cells enriched from blood (not recorded which). The chain is built from TRBV14 and TRBJ1-6, with D maybe TRBD1 (5 bases). The source is a woman aged 60-75 years in a cohort exposed to, infected with or recovered from COVID-19 (not recorded which). For the CDR3, the DNA is TGTGCCAGCAGCCAAGAAGGGGTTCTTTATTCACCCCTCCACTTT. Amino acids: CASSQEGVLYSPLHF.